The 7 T cell receptor beta chains in this list originate from one sample, sequenced in a study of CD8+ T cells in alopecia areata. RNA was extracted and reverse transcribed into cDNA as the sequencing template. Profiling relied on immunoSEQ multiplex PCR, and the TCRdb table lists in-frame clones only, not all of them. The table shows 150,000 to 200,000 clones, with about 54% occurring only once. Sequenced material: CD4+ T cells sorted from blood. Source of these receptors: a human donor in good health.

J is TRBJ1-1 and V is TRBV2, with 10 bases that match TRBD1. The junction had 2 bases not matched to a gene; V was cut back by 0 bases and J by 4 bases. The CDR3 runs 15 residues. Germline values: CDR1 SNHLY, CDR2 FYNNEI. Here the CDR3 reads CASSEARTGGTEAFF. CDR3 DNA: TGTGCCAGCAGTGAAGCGCGGACAGGGGGCACTGAAGCTTTCTTT.

The chain couples TRBV28 to TRBJ2-3; no reliable D call. Germline assignment: CDR1 MDHEN and CDR2 SYDVKM. The germline V and J ends were trimmed by 4 bases and 0 bases, with 5 bases remaining between them. This CDR3 comprises 13 residues. In DNA, the CDR3 is TGTGCCAGCAGTTCTTCTAGCACAGATACGCAGTATTTT. This codes for CASSSSSTDTQYF.

This clone was detected once. The J gene is TRBJ2-1, the V gene TRBV5-1; D is ambiguous. V lost 3 bases and J 0 bases, leaving 13 bases between the germline ends. Per germline, CDR1 SGHRS and CDR2 YFSETQ. The length of the CDR3 is 16 residues. The CDR3, as DNA: TGCGCCAGCAGCTGGCAGAGTGGCAGCTCCTACAATGAGCAGTTCTTC. Translated: CASSWQSGSSYNEQFF. Using reference TRBV5-1 and TRBJ2-1 for the parts outside the CDR3, the full variable domain is KAGVTQTPRYLIKTRGQQVTLSCSPISGHRSVSWYQQTPGQGLQFLFEYFSETQRNKGNFPGRFSGRQFSNSRSEMNVSTLELGDSALYLCASSWQSGSSYNEQFFGPGTRLTVL.

The chain carries TRBV29-1 and TRBJ2-2, with D tentatively TRBD1 or TRBD2 (5 bases each). This CDR3 contains 16 residues. The germline gives CDR1 SQVTM, CDR2 ANQGSEA. The germline V and J ends were trimmed by 3 bases and 4 bases, with 18 bases remaining between them. DNA of the CDR3: TGCAGCGTTGATGCTGTTGAGGGGTTGAGCACCGGGGAGCTGTTTTTT. Its protein is CSVDAVEGLSTGELFF.

This clone was recorded only once. The chain combines TRBV19 with TRBJ2-7, with 7 bases matching TRBD1. The V and J ends lost 7 bases and 0 bases, in that order; junction bases with no gene match: 9. CDR3 size: 15 residues. The germline V gene encodes CDR1 LNHDA and CDR2 SQIVND (reference sequence). The CDR3 nucleotides read TGTGCCAGTACCCCGGACAGGAGAAGCTCCTACGAGCAGTACTTC. It encodes CASTPDRRSSYEQYF.

The J gene is TRBJ2-7, the V gene TRBV4-1; D remains unclear. Germline V gives CDR1 MGHRA, CDR2 YSYEKL. With 0 bases removed from V and 2 bases from J, the gap between germline ends came to 8 bases. This CDR3 spans 14 amino acids. The DNA of the CDR3 is TGCGCCAGCAGCCAAGATTTAGGCCCCTACGAGCAGTACTTC. It specifies CASSQDLGPYEQYF.

The V and J genes are TRBV5-6 and TRBJ2-5; no reliable D call. CDR1 SGHDT and CDR2 YYEEEE come from the germline V gene. CDR3 length: 13 amino acids. V was shortened by 4 bases and J by 3 bases, with 10 bases between the two germline ends. The CDR3 loop reads CASSPQAEETQYF. The CDR3 coding sequence is TGTGCCAGCAGCCCTCAGGCGGAAGAGACCCAGTACTTC.